This T cell receptor beta chain was obtained from a study of CD8+CD57+ T cells in acquired aplastic anemia. Study details: Sorted CD4+ and CD8+ cells gave a mean 3.2 ug DNA, range about 0.19 to 27.4 ug.

For sequencing, patients were chosen who had shown expansion of CD8+CD57+ cells by flow cytometry. It was genomic DNA that served as the template for profiling TCR beta VDJ and CDR3. TCRdb re-analysed the reads in MiXCR, keeping a single row per CDR3 protein. The table includes around 130,000 distinct CDR3 sequences, over 55% detected once. This clonotype was found a few times. The receptor's source is a human donor with aplastic anemia. Sample: sorted CD4+, CD8+, or CD8+CD57+ T cells (not recorded which) from PBMCs.

The CDR3: CAISESQGGDQPQHF. The CDR3 DNA reads as TGTGCCATCAGTGAGTCGCAGGGCGGGGATCAGCCCCAGCATTTT. The genes are TRBV10-3 and TRBJ1-5, with a tentative D call TRBD1 (5 bases). Germline V gene lookup returns CDR1 ENHRY and CDR2 SYGVKD. The CDR3 consists of 15 residues. V shed 0 bases and J shed 5 bases, with 11 bases lying between them.